Sequencing of this T cell receptor beta chain was carried out in a study of blood T cell repertoires in COVID-19. Generated by immunoSEQ multiplex PCR, the TCRdb table keeps only in-frame clones and is missing some. The sample records over 100,000 clones, about 90% being singletons. Germline loops: CDR1 MNHNS, CDR2 SASEGT. Trimming cost V 4 bases and J 5 bases, with 17 bases left between them. The CDR3 totals 16 residues. The chain is built from TRBV6-1 and TRBJ1-4; D possibly corresponds to TRBD1 (5 bases). This receptor was obtained from a man in his fifties with active COVID-19. The sequencing input was peripheral blood. The CDR3 spells CASSAMRGLGNEKLFF. DNA for the CDR3: TGTGCCAGCAGTGCAATGCGGGGCCTCGGGAATGAAAAACTGTTTTTT.